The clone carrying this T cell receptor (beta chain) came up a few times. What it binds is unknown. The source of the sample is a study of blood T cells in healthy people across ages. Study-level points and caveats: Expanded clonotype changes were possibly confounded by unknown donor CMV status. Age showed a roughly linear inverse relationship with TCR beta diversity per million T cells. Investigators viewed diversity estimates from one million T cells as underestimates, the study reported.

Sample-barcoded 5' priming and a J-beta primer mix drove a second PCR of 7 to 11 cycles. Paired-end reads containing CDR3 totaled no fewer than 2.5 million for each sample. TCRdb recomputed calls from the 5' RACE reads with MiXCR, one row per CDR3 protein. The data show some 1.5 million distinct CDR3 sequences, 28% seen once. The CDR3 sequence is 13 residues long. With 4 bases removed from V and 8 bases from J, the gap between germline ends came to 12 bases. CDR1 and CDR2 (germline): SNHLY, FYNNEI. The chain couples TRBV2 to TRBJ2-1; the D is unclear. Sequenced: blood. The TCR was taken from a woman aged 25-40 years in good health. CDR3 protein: CASSATPLDEQFF. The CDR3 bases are TGTGCCAGCAGTGCGACTCCCTTGGATGAGCAGTTCTTC.